The 14 T cell receptor beta chains listed next were all sequenced from one sample in a study of shared clonotypes between healthy human individuals. Using immunoSEQ multiplex PCR, the repertoire was profiled, and TCRdb retains in-frame clones only, with some absent. The data show a few million clones, with over 90% seen just once and approximately 0.4% held by the top ten. The source material was naive CD4+ T cells from PBMCs. Indicated subset: CD45RA+ positively selected. The receptors shown here come from a man between 18 and 35 years old in good health. Some clones in this sample may be carry-over from other donors' samples.

This sequence joins TRBV7-9 and TRBJ1-2; 12 bases are shared with TRBD1. The germline gives CDR1 SEHNR, CDR2 FQNEAQ (reference sequence). The trim removed 6 bases at V and 8 bases at J, leaving 7 bases unmatched. The CDR3 is made up of 14 amino acids. The CDR3 loop is CASRTGTGGSGYTF. The CDR3 DNA sequence: TGTGCCAGCAGGACCGGGACAGGGGGCTCGGGCTACACCTTC.

The chain carries TRBV25-1 and TRBJ1-6, with 9 bases lining up with TRBD1. V dropped 3 bases and J dropped 4; count of bases not matched to a gene: 1. The CDR3 covers 15 residues. CDR1 is MGHDK and CDR2 is SYGVNS in the germline V gene. DNA for the CDR3: TGTGCCAGCAGTGATGGACAGGGGTATAATTCACCCCTCCACTTT. The encoded protein is CASSDGQGYNSPLHF.

The chain couples TRBV4-1 to TRBJ1-4; D is perhaps TRBD1 (6 bases). The V end lost 3 bases, the J end lost 2 bases, and 13 bases lay between the germline ends. The germline gives CDR1 MGHRA, CDR2 YSYEKL. The CDR3 is made up of 16 amino acids. CDR3 nucleotide sequence: TGCGCCAGCAGCCAGGGGACGACAGGCACTAATGAAAAACTGTTTTTT. Its protein is CASSQGTTGTNEKLFF.

This rearrangement joins TRBV19 to TRBJ1-1; TRBD1 might be the D (6 bases). V shed 4 bases and J shed 8 bases, with 23 bases lying between them. The germline V gene has CDR1 LNHDA and CDR2 SQIVND (reference sequence). The CDR3 has 16 amino acids. The CDR3 DNA reads TGTGCCAGTAGTACCCGTAAGTTCGGGGGCAATAGGGAAGCTTTCTTT. It yields the protein CASSTRKFGGNREAFF.

On this clone: Other DNA sequences in this sample translate to the same CDR3. The CDR3 loop is CASSYSGETQYF. The CDR3 nucleotides are TGTGCCAGCAGTTACTCCGGGGAGACCCAGTACTTC. The chain links TRBV6-5 to TRBJ2-5; no firm D call. This CDR3 region has 12 residues. Germline CDR1 reads MNHEY; CDR2 reads SVGAGI. The V gene lost 0 bases and the J gene lost 5 bases, with 4 bases spanning the gap.

CDR3 amino acids: CASQGQGSTDTQYF. In DNA form, the CDR3 reads TGCGCCAGCCAGGGACAGGGTAGCACAGATACGCAGTATTTT. The chain links TRBV5-1 to TRBJ2-3; 9 nucleotides agree with TRBD1. Looked up from germline, CDR1 is SGHRS and CDR2 is YFSETQ. The junction had 3 bases not matched to a gene; V was cut back by 7 bases and J by 0 bases. This CDR3 contains 14 residues. Complete variable domain (other parts from reference TRBV5-1 and TRBJ2-3): KAGVTQTPRYLIKTRGQQVTLSCSPISGHRSVSWYQQTPGQGLQFLFEYFSETQRNKGNFPGRFSGRQFSNSRSEMNVSTLELGDSALYLCASQGQGSTDTQYFGPGTRLTVL.

The CDR3 region is CASSRFSTGAGYEQYF. Written as DNA, the CDR3 is TGCGCCAGCAGCAGGTTTTCGACAGGCGCAGGCTACGAGCAGTACTTC. V and J are TRBV5-1 and TRBJ2-7, with D possibly matching TRBD1 (6 bases). The CDR3 consists of 16 residues. Trimming stripped 4 bases from V and 3 bases from J, with 20 bases between. CDR1 and CDR2 (germline): SGHRS, YFSETQ.

The chain links TRBV7-9 to TRBJ2-7, with 12 bases fitting TRBD2. CDR1 is SEHNR and CDR2 is FQNEAQ in the germline V gene (reference sequence). CDR3 length equals 17 residues. Trimming took 5 bases from V and 3 from J; bases not matched to a gene: 11. CDR3 sequence (DNA): TGTGCCAGCAGCCAGAGGAGACTAGCGGGAGACGACTACGAGCAGTACTTC. Translating gives CASSQRRLAGDDYEQYF.

The chain links TRBV28 to TRBJ2-6, with 7 bases that match TRBD2. Germline V gene sequence: CDR1 MDHEN, CDR2 SYDVKM. V was clipped by 8 bases and J by 2 bases; unmatched bases: 3. The CDR3 is 14 amino acids. The CDR3 DNA reads TGTGCCAGCGCAGGGAGGGCTGGGGCCAACGTCCTGACTTTC. The encoded protein is CASAGRAGANVLTF.

V is TRBV27 and J is TRBJ1-4; 7 positions agree with TRBD1. The CDR3 runs 16 residues. Germline CDR1 reads MNHEY; CDR2 reads SMNVEV (reference sequence). V was clipped by 4 bases and J by 0 bases; unmatched bases: 5. The CDR3 DNA sequence: TGTGCCAGCAGTTGGACTCAGGGGGCAACTAATGAAAAACTGTTTTTT. As protein: CASSWTQGATNEKLFF.

The chain recombines TRBV6-5 with TRBJ2-1, with D perhaps matching TRBD2 (6 bases). The CDR3 spans 13 residues. V gave up 6 bases and J gave up 5 bases, with 11 bases separating them. Looked up from germline, CDR1 is MNHEY and CDR2 is SVGAGI. The chain's CDR3 is CASRRDFNNEQFF. The CDR3 nucleotides read TGTGCCAGCAGGAGGGACTTTAACAATGAGCAGTTCTTC.

The chain has TRBV18 and TRBJ1-1; TRBD1 might be the D (6 bases). Trimming took 5 bases from V and 6 from J, leaving 10 bases between them. The CDR3 consists of 12 residues. CDR1 is KGHSH and CDR2 is LQKENI in the germline V gene. The CDR3 DNA reads TGTGCCAGCTCAACAGGGTACCCTGAAGCTTTCTTT. It codes for CASSTGYPEAFF.

The V and J genes are TRBV28 and TRBJ2-5; D is possibly TRBD1 (5 bases). The J call could be wrong; TRBJ2-7 is a better fit for the DNA end. Germline values: CDR1 MDHEN, CDR2 SYDVKM. The CDR3 is 15 amino acids. The CDR3 protein is CASSSVLDRAYEQYF. CDR3 coding DNA: TGTGCCAGCAGTTCCGTTCTAGACAGAGCCTACGAGCAGTACTTC.

In regard to this clone: Other DNA sequences of this sample code for an identical CDR3. The chain recombines TRBV18 with TRBJ1-3, with a tentative D call TRBD1 (5 bases). Deletions cut 0 bases from V and 0 bases from J, with 6 bases between. CDR3 length: 15 residues. Germline V gives CDR1 KGHSH, CDR2 LQKENI. The CDR3 nucleotides are TGTGCCAGCTCACCACCCGGGGGCTCTGGAAACACCATATATTTT. This encodes CASSPPGGSGNTIYF.